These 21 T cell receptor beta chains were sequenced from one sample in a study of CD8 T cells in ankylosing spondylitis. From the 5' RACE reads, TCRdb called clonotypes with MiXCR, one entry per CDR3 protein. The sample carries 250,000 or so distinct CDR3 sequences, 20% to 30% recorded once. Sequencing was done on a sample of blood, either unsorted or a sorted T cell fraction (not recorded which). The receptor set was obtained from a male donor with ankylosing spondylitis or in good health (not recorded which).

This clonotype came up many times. DNA for the CDR3: TGCAGCGTTGGAAGGGGCGATGAGCAGTTCTTC. It codes for CSVGRGDEQFF. This chain links TRBV29-1 with TRBJ2-1; TRBD1 is a possible D gene (5 bases). Trimming removed 4 bases from V and 8 bases from J, with 9 bases in between. Germline CDR1 and CDR2: SQVTM and ANQGSEA. CDR3 length equals 11 residues.

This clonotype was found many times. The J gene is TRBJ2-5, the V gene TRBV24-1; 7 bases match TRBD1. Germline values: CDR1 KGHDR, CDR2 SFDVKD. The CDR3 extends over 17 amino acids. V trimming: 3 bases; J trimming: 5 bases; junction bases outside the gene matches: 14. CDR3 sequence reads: CATSDNIGGAMRETQYF. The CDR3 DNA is TGTGCCACCAGTGATAATATAGGGGGCGCCATGCGGGAGACCCAGTACTTC.

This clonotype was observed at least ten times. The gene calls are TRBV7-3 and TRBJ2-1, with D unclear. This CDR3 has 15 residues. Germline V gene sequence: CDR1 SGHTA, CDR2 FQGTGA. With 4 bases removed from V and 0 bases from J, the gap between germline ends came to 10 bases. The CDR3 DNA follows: TGTGCCAGCAGCTCCATTAGCAGCTCCTACAATGAGCAGTTCTTC. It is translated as CASSSISSSYNEQFF.

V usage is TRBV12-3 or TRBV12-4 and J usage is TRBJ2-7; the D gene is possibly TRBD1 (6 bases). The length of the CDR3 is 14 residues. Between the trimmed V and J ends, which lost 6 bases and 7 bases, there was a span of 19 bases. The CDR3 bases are TGTGCCAGCAGCCCAACTGGACAGTTTGGGGAGCAGTACTTC. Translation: CASSPTGQFGEQYF.

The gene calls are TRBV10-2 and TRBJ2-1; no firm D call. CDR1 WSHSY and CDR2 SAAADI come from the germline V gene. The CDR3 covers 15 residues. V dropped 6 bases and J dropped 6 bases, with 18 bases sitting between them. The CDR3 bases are TGCGCCAGCAGCGGATATGGGGATGAAGTCAATGAGCAGTTCTTC. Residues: CASSGYGDEVNEQFF.

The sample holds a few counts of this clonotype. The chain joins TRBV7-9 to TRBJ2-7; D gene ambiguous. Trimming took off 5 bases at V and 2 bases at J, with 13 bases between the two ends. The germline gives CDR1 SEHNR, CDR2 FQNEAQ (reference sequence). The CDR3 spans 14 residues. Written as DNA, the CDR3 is TGTGCCAGCAGCGCCCCCCTGAACCCCTACGAGCAGTACTTC. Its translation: CASSAPLNPYEQYF.

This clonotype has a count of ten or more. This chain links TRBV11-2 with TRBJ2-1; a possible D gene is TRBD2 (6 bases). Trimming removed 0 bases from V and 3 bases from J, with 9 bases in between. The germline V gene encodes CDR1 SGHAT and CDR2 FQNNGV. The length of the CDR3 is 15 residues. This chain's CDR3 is CASSLELGLYNEQFF. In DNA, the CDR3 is TGTGCCAGCAGCTTAGAACTGGGACTCTACAATGAGCAGTTCTTC.

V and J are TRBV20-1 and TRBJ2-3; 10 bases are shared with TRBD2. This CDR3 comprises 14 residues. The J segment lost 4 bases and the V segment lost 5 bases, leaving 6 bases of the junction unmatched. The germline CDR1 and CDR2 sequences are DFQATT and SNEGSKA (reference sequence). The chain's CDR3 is CSASKRGGADTQYF. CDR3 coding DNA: TGCAGTGCTTCGAAGCGGGGGGGCGCAGATACGCAGTATTTT.

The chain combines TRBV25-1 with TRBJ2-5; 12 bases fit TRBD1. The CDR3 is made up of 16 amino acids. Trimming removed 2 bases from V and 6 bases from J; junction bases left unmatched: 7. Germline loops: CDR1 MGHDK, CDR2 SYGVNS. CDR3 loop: CASSERDRGQPKTQYF. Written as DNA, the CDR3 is TGTGCCAGCAGTGAACGGGACAGGGGGCAGCCCAAGACCCAGTACTTC. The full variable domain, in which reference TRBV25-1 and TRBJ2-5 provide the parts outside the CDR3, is EADIYQTPRYLVIGTGKKITLECSQTMGHDKMYWYQQDPGMELHLIHYSYGVNSTEKGDLSSESTVSRIRTEHFPLTLESARPSHTSQYLCASSERDRGQPKTQYFGPGTRLLVL.

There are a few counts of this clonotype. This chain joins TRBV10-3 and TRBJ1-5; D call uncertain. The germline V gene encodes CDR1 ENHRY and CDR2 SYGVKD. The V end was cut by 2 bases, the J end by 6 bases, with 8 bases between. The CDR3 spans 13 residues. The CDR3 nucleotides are TGTGCCATCAGTGAGGTACAGAGTCAGCCCCAGCATTTT. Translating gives CAISEVQSQPQHF.

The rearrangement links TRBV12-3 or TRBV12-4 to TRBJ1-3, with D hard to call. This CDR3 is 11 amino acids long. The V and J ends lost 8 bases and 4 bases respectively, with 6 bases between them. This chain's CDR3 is CASPVGNTIYF. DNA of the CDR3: TGTGCCAGCCCAGTCGGAAACACCATATATTTT.

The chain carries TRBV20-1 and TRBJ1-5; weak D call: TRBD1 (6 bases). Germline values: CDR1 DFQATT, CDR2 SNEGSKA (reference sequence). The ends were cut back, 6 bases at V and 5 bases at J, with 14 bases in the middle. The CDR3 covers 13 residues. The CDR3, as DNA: TGCAGTGCCATCCGGACAGCTTATCAGCCCCAGCATTTT. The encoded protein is CSAIRTAYQPQHF.

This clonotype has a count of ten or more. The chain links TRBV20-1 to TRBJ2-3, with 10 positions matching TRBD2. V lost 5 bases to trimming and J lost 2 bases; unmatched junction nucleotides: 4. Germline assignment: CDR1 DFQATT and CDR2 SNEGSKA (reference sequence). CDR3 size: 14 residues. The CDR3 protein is CSAPSGGPTDTQYF. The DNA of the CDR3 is TGCAGTGCTCCTAGCGGGGGCCCCACAGATACGCAGTATTTT.

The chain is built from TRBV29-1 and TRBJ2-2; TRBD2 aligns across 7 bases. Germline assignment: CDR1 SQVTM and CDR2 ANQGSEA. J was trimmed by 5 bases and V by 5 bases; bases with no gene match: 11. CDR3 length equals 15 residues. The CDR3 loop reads CSVPRGGSSTGELFF. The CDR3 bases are TGCAGCGTTCCGAGGGGCGGGAGTTCGACCGGGGAGCTGTTTTTT.

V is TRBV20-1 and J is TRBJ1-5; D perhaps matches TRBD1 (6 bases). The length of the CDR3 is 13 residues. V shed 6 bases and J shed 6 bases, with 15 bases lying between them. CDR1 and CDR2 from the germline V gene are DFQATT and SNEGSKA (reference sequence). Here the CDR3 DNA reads TGCAGTGCAGAACTCAGGGGCGGTCAGCCCCAGCATTTT. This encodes CSAELRGGQPQHF.

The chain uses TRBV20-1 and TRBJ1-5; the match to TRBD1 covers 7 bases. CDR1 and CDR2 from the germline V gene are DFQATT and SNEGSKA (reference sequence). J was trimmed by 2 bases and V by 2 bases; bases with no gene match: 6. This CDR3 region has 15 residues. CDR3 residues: CSARLTGRGNQPQHF. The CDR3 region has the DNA TGCAGTGCTAGATTGACAGGGAGAGGCAATCAGCCCCAGCATTTT.

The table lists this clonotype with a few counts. CDR3 coding DNA: TGCAGTGCCAATTCACAGGGCCCCACAGATACGCAGTATTTT. Translation: CSANSQGPTDTQYF. This chain connects TRBV20-1 to TRBJ2-3; possibly TRBD1 for D (6 bases). V lost 6 bases to trimming and J lost 2 bases, with 15 bases between them. This CDR3 has 14 amino acids. Germline V gene lookup returns CDR1 DFQATT and CDR2 SNEGSKA (reference sequence).

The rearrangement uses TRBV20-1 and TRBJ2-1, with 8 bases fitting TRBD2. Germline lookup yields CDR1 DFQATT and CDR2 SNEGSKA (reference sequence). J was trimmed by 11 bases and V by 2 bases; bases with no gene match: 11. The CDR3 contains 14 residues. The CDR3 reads CSARPGTRPEQQFF. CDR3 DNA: TGCAGTGCTAGACCCGGGACTAGGCCTGAGCAGCAGTTCTTC.

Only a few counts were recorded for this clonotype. The chain's CDR3 is CASRVDSSYNEQFF. In nucleotides, the CDR3 is TGTGCCAGTAGGGTGGACAGCTCCTACAATGAGCAGTTCTTC. The gene calls are TRBV19 and TRBJ2-1; D possibly corresponds to TRBD1 (6 bases). The V and J ends lost 6 bases and 0 bases respectively, with 9 bases between them. Germline lookup yields CDR1 LNHDA and CDR2 SQIVND (reference sequence). The CDR3 has 14 amino acids.

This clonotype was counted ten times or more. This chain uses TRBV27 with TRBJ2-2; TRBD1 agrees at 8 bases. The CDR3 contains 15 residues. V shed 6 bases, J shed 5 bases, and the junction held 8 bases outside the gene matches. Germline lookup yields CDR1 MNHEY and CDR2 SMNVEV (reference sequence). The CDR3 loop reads CASRRGQAETGELFF. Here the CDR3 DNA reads TGTGCCAGCAGGAGGGGACAGGCTGAGACCGGGGAGCTGTTTTTT.

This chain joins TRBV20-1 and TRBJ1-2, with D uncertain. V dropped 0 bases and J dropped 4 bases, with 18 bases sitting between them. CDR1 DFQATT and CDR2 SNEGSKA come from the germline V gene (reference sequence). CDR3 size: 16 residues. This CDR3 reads CSARDTVLAAPYGYTF. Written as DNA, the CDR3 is TGCAGTGCTAGAGATACCGTTTTGGCGGCCCCCTATGGCTACACCTTC.